The 8 T cell receptor beta chains below were found in one sample sequenced in a study of T cell changes during pregnancy in multiple sclerosis (dated by TCRdb to between 2018 and 2021). The library was prepared using the immunoSEQ multiplex PCR assay. Sourced from immuneACCESS, this table was stored by TCRdb with only in-frame sequences that have V and J called. A share of the clones is absent; for the studies checked, an unresolved V gene accounts for under half, and the remainder has no known explanation. For this sample there are 85,000 to 100,000 clones; around 93% appear just once. The top ten hold around 1% of the sample. Sequenced here: peripheral blood, sampled before pregnancy. All receptors come from a female donor with multiple sclerosis, enrolled in a pregnancy study.

This chain joins TRBV7-9 and TRBJ1-2; 7 nucleotides align to TRBD1. This CDR3 region has 15 residues. The J segment lost 8 bases and the V segment lost 2 bases, leaving 11 bases of the junction unmatched. The germline V gene has CDR1 SEHNR and CDR2 FQNEAQ (reference sequence). In DNA form, the CDR3 reads TGTGCCAGCAGCTTAAACCGACAGGGCCCACTCGGCTACACCTTC. Amino acid sequence: CASSLNRQGPLGYTF.

The chain employs TRBV2 and TRBJ1-1; 7 bases agree with TRBD1. The germline CDR1 and CDR2 sequences are SNHLY and FYNNEI. The ends lost 7 bases at V and 1 base at J; junction bases unmatched: 3. This CDR3 is 13 amino acids long. CDR3 loop: CASTRQGNTEAFF. In DNA, the CDR3 is TGTGCCAGCACACGACAGGGGAACACTGAAGCTTTCTTT.

The chain carries TRBV5-1 and TRBJ2-7, with D perhaps TRBD2 (6 bases). The CDR3 spans 15 residues. Trimming removed 5 bases from V and 0 bases from J, with 15 bases in between. Germline CDR1 is SGHRS and CDR2 is YFSETQ. The CDR3: CASRRGITISYEQYF. The DNA for the CDR3 is TGCGCCAGCAGGCGGGGTATAACCATCTCCTACGAGCAGTACTTC.

The chain combines TRBV19 with TRBJ2-7; TRBD1 aligns across 7 bases. The V gene's germline CDR1 is LNHDA and CDR2 SQIVND (reference sequence). CDR3 length equals 15 residues. V trimming: 3 bases; J trimming: 6 bases; junction bases outside the gene matches: 11. CDR3 residues: CASSIFYRGEGEQYF. CDR3 bases: TGTGCCAGTAGTATTTTCTACAGGGGCGAAGGCGAGCAGTACTTC.

The chain is built from TRBV7-6 and TRBJ1-1; the D gene is possibly TRBD1 (6 bases). The CDR3 loop spans 13 amino acids. Trimming stripped 5 bases from V and 2 bases from J, with 9 bases between. Germline-derived CDR1 and CDR2 are SGHVS and FNYEAQ. CDR3 loop: CASSIQGNTEAFF. CDR3 nucleotides: TGTGCCAGCAGCATACAGGGAAACACTGAAGCTTTCTTT.

The chain joins TRBV6-1 to TRBJ1-5, with unresolved D. The CDR3 is 15 amino acids. The germline V and J ends were trimmed by 1 base and 0 bases, with 7 bases remaining between them. Germline V CDR1 and CDR2: MNHNS, SASEGT. In DNA, the CDR3 is TGTGCCAGCAGTGAAGGAGGGTTTAGCAATCAGCCCCAGCATTTT. Translating gives CASSEGGFSNQPQHF.

This chain uses TRBV5-1 with TRBJ1-1; 7 bases agree with TRBD1. J lost 0 bases, V lost 3 bases, and 2 bases had no gene match. The CDR3 sequence is 14 residues long. The germline V gene has CDR1 SGHRS and CDR2 YFSETQ. CDR3 DNA: TGCGCCAGCAGCTGGGACAGTCTGAACACTGAAGCTTTCTTT. This codes for CASSWDSLNTEAFF.

This chain uses TRBV10-1 with TRBJ1-2; 9 bases fit TRBD1. The J segment lost 2 bases and the V segment lost 0 bases, leaving 7 bases of the junction unmatched. Per germline, CDR1 WNHNN and CDR2 SYGVQD (reference sequence). The CDR3 is 17 amino acids. Here the CDR3 reads CASSESPGQGRNYGYTF. CDR3 nucleotide sequence: TGCGCCAGCAGTGAGTCGCCGGGACAGGGAAGGAACTATGGCTACACCTTC.